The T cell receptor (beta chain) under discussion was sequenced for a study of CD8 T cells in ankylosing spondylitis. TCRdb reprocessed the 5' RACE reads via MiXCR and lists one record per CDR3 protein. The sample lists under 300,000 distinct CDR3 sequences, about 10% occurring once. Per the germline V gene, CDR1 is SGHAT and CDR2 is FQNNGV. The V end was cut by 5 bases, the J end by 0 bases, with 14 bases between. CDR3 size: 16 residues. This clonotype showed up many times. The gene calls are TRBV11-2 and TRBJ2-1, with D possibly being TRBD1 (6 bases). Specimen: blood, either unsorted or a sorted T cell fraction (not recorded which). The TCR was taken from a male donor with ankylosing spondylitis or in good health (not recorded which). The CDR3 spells CASSPVQGSSYNEQFF. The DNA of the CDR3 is TGTGCCAGCAGCCCCGTACAGGGCAGCTCCTACAATGAGCAGTTCTTC.